This TCR beta chain was obtained from a study of vaccination and CD4 T cells after COVID-19. Study-wide context: Typically, post-vaccine samples were obtained a median roughly 70 days after dose two, within a range of 14 to 241.

Germline assignment: CDR1 SGHVS and CDR2 FQNEAQ. V lost 4 bases to trimming and J lost 0 bases, with 12 bases between them. CDR3 length equals 15 residues. The Oncomine TCR Beta short-read assay sequenced DNA from cultured CD4+ T cells. The authors extracted genomic DNA from cultured CD4+ T cells. In TCRdb, the PCR reads were re-called with MiXCR into one record per CDR3 protein. The sample carries about 12,000 distinct CDR3 sequences, roughly 80% recorded once. About this clonotype itself: Its antigen is unidentified.

Treatment: approximately nine-day PBMC culture with coronavirus spike peptide pools or control peptides (ViraFEST assay). Input material: CD4+ T cells from blood, cultured in vitro. The receptor comes from a human donor who had recovered from COVID-19. This chain uses TRBV7-8 with TRBJ1-2, with D perhaps matching TRBD1 (5 bases). The CDR3 DNA follows: TGTGCCAGCAGCTCCAACACAGGCCCTAACTATGGCTACACCTTC. Translation: CASSSNTGPNYGYTF. The full variable domain, completed using reference TRBV7-8 and TRBJ1-2, is GAGVSQSPRYKVAKRGQDVALRCDPISGHVSLFWYQQALGQGPEFLTYFQNEAQLDKSGLPSDRFFAERPEGSVSTLKIQRTQQEDSAVYLCASSSNTGPNYGYTFGSGTRLTVV.